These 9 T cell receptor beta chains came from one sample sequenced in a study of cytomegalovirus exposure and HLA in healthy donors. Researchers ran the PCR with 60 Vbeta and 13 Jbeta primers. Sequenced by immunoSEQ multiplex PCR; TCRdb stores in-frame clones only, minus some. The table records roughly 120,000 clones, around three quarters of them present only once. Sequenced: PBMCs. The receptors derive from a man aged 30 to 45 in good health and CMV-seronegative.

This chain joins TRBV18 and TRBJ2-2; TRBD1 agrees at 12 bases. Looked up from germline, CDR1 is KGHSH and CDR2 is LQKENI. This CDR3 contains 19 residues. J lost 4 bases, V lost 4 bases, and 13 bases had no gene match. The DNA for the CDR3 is TGTGCCAGCTCACGATTCGTCCGGGACAGGGGGCATGGCACCGGGGAGCTGTTTTTT. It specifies CASSRFVRDRGHGTGELFF.

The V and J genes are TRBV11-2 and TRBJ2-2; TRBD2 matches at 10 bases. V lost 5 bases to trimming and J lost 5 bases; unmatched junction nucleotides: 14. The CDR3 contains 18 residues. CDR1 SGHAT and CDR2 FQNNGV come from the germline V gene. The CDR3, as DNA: TGTGCCAGCAGCAAAAACCCGGCTAGCGGGAGAGGGACCGGGGAGCTGTTTTTT. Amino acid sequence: CASSKNPASGRGTGELFF.

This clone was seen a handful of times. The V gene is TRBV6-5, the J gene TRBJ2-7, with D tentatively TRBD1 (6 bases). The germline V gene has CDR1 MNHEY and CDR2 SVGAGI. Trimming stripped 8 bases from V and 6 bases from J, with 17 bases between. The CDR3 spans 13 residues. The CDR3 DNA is TGTGCCAGCGCCCGAACAGGGCTTCGCGAGCAGTACTTC. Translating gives CASARTGLREQYF.

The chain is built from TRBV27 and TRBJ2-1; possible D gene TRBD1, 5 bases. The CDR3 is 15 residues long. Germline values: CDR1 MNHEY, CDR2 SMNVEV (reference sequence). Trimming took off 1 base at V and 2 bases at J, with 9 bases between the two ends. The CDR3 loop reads CASSLWGGPYNEQFF. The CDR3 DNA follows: TGTGCCAGCAGTTTATGGGGCGGCCCCTACAATGAGCAGTTCTTC.

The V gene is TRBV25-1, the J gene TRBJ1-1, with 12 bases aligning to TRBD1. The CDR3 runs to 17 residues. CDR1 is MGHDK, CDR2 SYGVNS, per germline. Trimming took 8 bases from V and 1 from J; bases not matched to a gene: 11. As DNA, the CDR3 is TGTGCCAGCCAGACGGGACAGGGGGCGCCGGGGAACACTGAAGCTTTCTTT. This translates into CASQTGQGAPGNTEAFF.

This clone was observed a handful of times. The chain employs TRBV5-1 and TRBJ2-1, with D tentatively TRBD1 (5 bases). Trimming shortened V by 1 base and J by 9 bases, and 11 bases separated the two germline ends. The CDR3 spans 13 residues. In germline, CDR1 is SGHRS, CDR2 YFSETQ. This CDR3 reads CASSLLQALEQFF. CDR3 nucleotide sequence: TGCGCCAGCAGCTTGTTACAGGCTCTTGAGCAGTTCTTC.

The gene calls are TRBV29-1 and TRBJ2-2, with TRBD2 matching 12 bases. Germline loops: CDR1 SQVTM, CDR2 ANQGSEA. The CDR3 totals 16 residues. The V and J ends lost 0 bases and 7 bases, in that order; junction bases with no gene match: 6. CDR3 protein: CSVEDIPSGRGGELFF. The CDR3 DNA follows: TGCAGCGTTGAAGATATTCCTAGCGGGAGGGGCGGGGAGCTGTTTTTT.

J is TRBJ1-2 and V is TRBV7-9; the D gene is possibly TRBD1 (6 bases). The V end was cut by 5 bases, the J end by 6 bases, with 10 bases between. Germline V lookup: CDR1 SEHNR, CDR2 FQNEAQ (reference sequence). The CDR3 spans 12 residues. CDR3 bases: TGTGCCAGCAGCGATCACAGGGATGGCTACACCTTC. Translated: CASSDHRDGYTF.

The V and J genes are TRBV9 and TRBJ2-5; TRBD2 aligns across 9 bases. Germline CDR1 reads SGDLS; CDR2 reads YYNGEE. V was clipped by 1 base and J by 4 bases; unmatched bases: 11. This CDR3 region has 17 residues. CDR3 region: CASSVFPTAGGSETQYF. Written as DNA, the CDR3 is TGTGCCAGCAGCGTATTCCCGACAGCGGGAGGTTCAGAGACCCAGTACTTC.